Following are 15 T cell receptor beta chains from one sample sequenced in a study of radiotherapy plus CTLA-4 blockade in lung cancer. The data were produced by immunoSEQ multiplex PCR, yet TCRdb's version contains in-frame clones alone and is incomplete. The table shows some 52,000 clones, with under 85% occurring only once. Source: peripheral blood, taken from a patient treated with radiotherapy plus ipilimumab. Receptors originate from a human donor with non-small cell lung cancer who had a partial response to radiotherapy plus ipilimumab.

The V call is TRBV5-1, the J call TRBJ2-5; 7 nucleotides line up with TRBD2. The CDR3 has 15 residues. J was trimmed by 2 bases and V by 1 base; bases with no gene match: 5. The germline V gene has CDR1 SGHRS and CDR2 YFSETQ. CDR3 bases: TGCGCCAGCAGCTTGCCCGGGACTACTCAAGAGACCCAGTACTTC. This encodes CASSLPGTTQETQYF.

The chain couples TRBV5-4 to TRBJ1-1; 8 nucleotides match TRBD1. The V gene's germline CDR1 is SGHNT and CDR2 YYREEE (reference sequence). With 4 bases clipped from V and 3 bases from J, the junction kept 5 bases outside the gene matches. CDR3 length: 14 amino acids. The CDR3 coding sequence is TGTGCCAGCAGCAATCAGGGGGCCCACACTGAAGCTTTCTTT. Amino acid sequence: CASSNQGAHTEAFF.

This CDR3 is CASSLGQYNSPLHF. CDR3 nucleotides: TGTGCCAGCAGCTTAGGACAGTACAATTCACCCCTCCACTTT. This chain uses TRBV11-2 with TRBJ1-6; a possible D gene is TRBD1 (5 bases). Trimming took off 1 base at V and 7 bases at J, with 8 bases between the two ends. Germline CDR1 and CDR2: SGHAT and FQNNGV. The CDR3 spans 14 residues.

The chain uses TRBV5-4 and TRBJ1-2; D not certain. V was cut by 0 bases and J by 8 bases, with 17 bases left in between. The CDR3 is 15 amino acids. Germline CDR1 SGHNT, CDR2 YYREEE (reference sequence). This CDR3 reads CASSLVGIRTKGYTF. In DNA, the CDR3 is TGTGCCAGCAGCTTGGTCGGCATCCGAACTAAGGGCTACACCTTC.

The chain is built from TRBV5-4 and TRBJ1-2, with 8 bases that match TRBD1. Trimming took 0 bases from V and 4 from J; bases not matched to a gene: 8. Germline CDR1 reads SGHNT; CDR2 reads YYREEE (reference sequence). The CDR3 extends over 16 amino acids. The CDR3 loop reads CASSLAGQGKSYGYTF. The CDR3 nucleotides read TGTGCCAGCAGCTTGGCCGGACAGGGAAAGTCCTATGGCTACACCTTC.

The chain joins TRBV7-2 to TRBJ2-3; 15 positions match TRBD2. The V gene's germline CDR1 is SGHTA and CDR2 FQGNSA. J was trimmed by 2 bases and V by 5 bases; bases with no gene match: 11. This CDR3 is built from 19 residues. The CDR3, as DNA: TGTGCCAGCAGCCCCCGGACTAGCGGGGGGGTCAAGAACACAGATACGCAGTATTTT. It translates to CASSPRTSGGVKNTDTQYF.

The rearrangement joins TRBV18 to TRBJ2-7; D might be TRBD2 (5 bases). Germline CDR1 KGHSH, CDR2 LQKENI. The CDR3 length is 13 residues. Trimming shortened V by 1 base and J by 4 bases, and 8 bases separated the two germline ends. The CDR3 DNA is TGTGCCAGCTCACCACTCGGGATATACGAGCAGTACTTC. Translation: CASSPLGIYEQYF.

The V gene is TRBV6-1, the J gene TRBJ1-2; the D gene is possibly TRBD1 (5 bases). The CDR3 is 13 amino acids. Germline V gene sequence: CDR1 MNHNS, CDR2 SASEGT. Trimming pared 4 bases from V and 8 bases from J, leaving 14 bases between. This chain's CDR3 is CASSGQPERGYTF. CDR3 in DNA: TGTGCCAGCAGTGGACAGCCGGAGAGGGGCTACACCTTC.

The genes are TRBV19 and TRBJ1-5, with D unresolved. V gave up 3 bases and J gave up 7 bases, with 13 bases separating them. CDR1 is LNHDA and CDR2 is SQIVND in the germline V gene (reference sequence). The CDR3 consists of 14 residues. The DNA of the CDR3 is TGTGCCAGTAGTATTGGTCAGGTGGGCCAGCCCCAGCATTTT. Protein product: CASSIGQVGQPQHF.

This clone has just one count. The J gene is TRBJ1-3, the V gene TRBV6-1; no clear D. CDR3 length equals 14 residues. Germline V gene lookup returns CDR1 MNHNS and CDR2 SASEGT. V was clipped by 6 bases and J by 0 bases, with 9 bases between them. CDR3 region: CASSNTFSGNTIYF. In DNA form, the CDR3 reads TGTGCCAGCAGCAACACGTTCTCTGGAAACACCATATATTTT.

The genes are TRBV6-5 and TRBJ2-7, with 9 bases matching TRBD1. CDR1 and CDR2 from the germline V gene are MNHEY and SVGAGI. The CDR3 contains 15 residues. Trimming removed 1 base from V and 5 bases from J; junction bases left unmatched: 6. In nucleotides, the CDR3 is TGTGCCAGCAGTTACTACACGGGACAGGGTGACGAGCAGTACTTC. Its translation: CASSYYTGQGDEQYF.

The chain has TRBV5-6 and TRBJ2-4; 10 nucleotides align to TRBD1. Per germline, CDR1 SGHDT and CDR2 YYEEEE. After removal of 4 bases from V and 1 base from J, the junction contained 5 bases not matched to a gene. The CDR3 length is 16 residues. The CDR3 region is CASSGATGGAKNIQYF. The CDR3 DNA is TGTGCCAGCAGCGGGGCGACAGGGGGCGCCAAAAACATTCAGTACTTC.

The chain uses TRBV11-3 and TRBJ1-5; D unclear. In germline, CDR1 is SGHNT, CDR2 YENEEA. V was cut by 11 bases and J by 2 bases, with 10 bases left in between. This CDR3 spans 12 amino acids. CDR3 DNA sequence: TGTGCCCCCACGGTCGGCAATCAGCCCCAGCATTTT. Encoded protein: CAPTVGNQPQHF.

This chain uses TRBV6-6 with TRBJ2-2, with D perhaps TRBD1 (5 bases). The CDR3 is made up of 15 amino acids. Trimming cost V 4 bases and J 0 bases, with 9 bases left between them. Germline V gene lookup returns CDR1 MNHNY and CDR2 SVGAGI (reference sequence). CDR3 bases: TGTGCCAGCAGTTTTGGGGCCTCGAACACCGGGGAGCTGTTTTTT. Translating gives CASSFGASNTGELFF.

The chain links TRBV4-3 to TRBJ2-7, with unresolved D. There are 13 residues in the CDR3. V gave up 0 bases and J gave up 3 bases, with 6 bases separating them. Germline V gene lookup returns CDR1 LGHNA and CDR2 YSLEER. In DNA, the CDR3 is TGCGCCAGCAGCCAAGAACCGGGCTACGAGCAGTACTTC. As protein: CASSQEPGYEQYF.